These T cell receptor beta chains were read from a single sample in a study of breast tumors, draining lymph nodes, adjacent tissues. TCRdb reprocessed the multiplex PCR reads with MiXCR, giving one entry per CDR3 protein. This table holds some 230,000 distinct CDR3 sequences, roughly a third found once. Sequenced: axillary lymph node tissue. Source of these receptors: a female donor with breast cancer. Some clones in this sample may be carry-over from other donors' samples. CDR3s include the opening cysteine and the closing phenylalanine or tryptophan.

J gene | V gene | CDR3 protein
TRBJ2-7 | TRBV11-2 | CASSSPWDRSRLYF
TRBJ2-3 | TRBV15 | CATSRDRGGRTDTQYF
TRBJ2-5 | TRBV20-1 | CSATPGGFQETQYF
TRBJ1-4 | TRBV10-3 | CAISELGVLGEKLFF
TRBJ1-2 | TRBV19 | CASSIGEGDSYGYTF
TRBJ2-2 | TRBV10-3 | CAISELSWQNTGELFF
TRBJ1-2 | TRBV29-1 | CSVETSDLGRDGYTF
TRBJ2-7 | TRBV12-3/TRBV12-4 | CASSQYSSYEQYF
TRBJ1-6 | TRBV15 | CATSTLKAGTGRPPLHF
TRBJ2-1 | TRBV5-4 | CGSGISSMGDEQFF
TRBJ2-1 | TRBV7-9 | CASSSRQVAVEQFF
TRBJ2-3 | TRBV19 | CASRPGQGREQTQYF
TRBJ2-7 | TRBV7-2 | CASSPSPGAVEQYF
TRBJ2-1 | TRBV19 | CASSRYGTGEQFF
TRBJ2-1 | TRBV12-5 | CASGLVAGRAVMNEQFF
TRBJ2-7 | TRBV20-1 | CSARALAGGNYEQYF
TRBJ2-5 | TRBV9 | CASSVGLWTQYF
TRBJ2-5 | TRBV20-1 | CSARDQSKTQYF
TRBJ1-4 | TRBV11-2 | CASSFSPFNEKLFF
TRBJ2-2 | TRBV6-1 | CASSVSLAGGTGELFF
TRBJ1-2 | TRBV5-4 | CASSAPGGDRYTF
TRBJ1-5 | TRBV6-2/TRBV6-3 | CASSYGVGGNQPQHF
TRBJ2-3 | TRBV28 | CAGSKPTGGGDTQYF
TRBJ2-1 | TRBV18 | CASSPRGPSYNEQFF
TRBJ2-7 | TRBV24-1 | CATSDQGGYEQYF
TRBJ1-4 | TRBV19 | CASSTAAGEKLFF
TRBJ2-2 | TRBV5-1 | CASSLAALAVSTGELFF
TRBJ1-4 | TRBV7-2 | CASSPMGQVNEKLFF
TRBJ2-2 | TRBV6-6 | CASSYPKDRGVTGELFF
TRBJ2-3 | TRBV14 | CASSRVTAGRWWDTQYF
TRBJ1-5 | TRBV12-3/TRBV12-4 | CASSYGRGDNQPQHF
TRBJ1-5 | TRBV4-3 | CASSQVLGVRGHHF
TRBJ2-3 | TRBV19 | CASSGGGRWTDTQYF
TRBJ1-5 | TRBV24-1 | CATSRETDQPQHF
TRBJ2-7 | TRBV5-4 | CASSKRGYEQYF
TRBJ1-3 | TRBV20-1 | CSASIGNSGNTIYF
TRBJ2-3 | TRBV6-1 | CASSYRQAYSTDTQYF
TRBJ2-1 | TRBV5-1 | CASSLFTGNDQFF
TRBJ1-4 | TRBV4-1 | CASSRIAGIGEKLFF
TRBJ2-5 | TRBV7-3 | CASSLRGATSETQYF
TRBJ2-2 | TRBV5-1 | CASSFGTGGTGELFF
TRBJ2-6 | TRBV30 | CAWSRQSPGANVLTF
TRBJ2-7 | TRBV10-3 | CAIGGGEYEQYF
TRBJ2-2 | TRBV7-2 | CASSSGGADGELFF
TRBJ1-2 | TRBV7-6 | CASSLAVYDQTIANYGYTF
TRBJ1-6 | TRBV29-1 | CSVQTGWNSPLHF